This TCR beta chain originates from a study of blood T cell repertoires in COVID-19. On the study more broadly: T cells, B-cell-depleted T cells, or PBMCs provided the cDNA or gDNA that served as material.

Method: immunoSEQ multiplex PCR; TCRdb's copy keeps in-frame clones and lacks some. The data show 85,000 to 100,000 clones, around three quarters seen once. The CDR3 covers 16 residues. Germline trimming cut 2 bases from V and 12 bases from J; bases unmatched to any gene: 15. Germline V gene data show CDR1 as LGHDT and CDR2 as YNNKEL (reference sequence). The TCR was taken from a middle-aged man who had recovered from COVID-19. V and J are TRBV3-1 (or the pseudogene TRBV3-2) and TRBJ2-1; 8 positions match TRBD2. Sequencing input: peripheral blood. CDR3 in amino acids: CASSQSVSGVLVVQFF. In DNA form, the CDR3 reads TGTGCCAGCAGCCAATCCGTTAGCGGGGTCTTGGTTGTGCAGTTCTTC.